The 21 T cell receptor beta chains reported below all come from one sample, sequenced in a study of CD8+ T cells in alopecia areata (dated 2018 in TCRdb). The time point label on this specimen signifies: baseline before oral tofacitinib. The library relied on the immunoSEQ multiplex PCR assay. For TCR sequencing, RNA was extracted from every sample and reverse transcribed into cDNA to serve as template. Entries here come from immuneACCESS through TCRdb and include only in-frame sequences with V and J called. Some clones fail to appear in such tables; in the studies checked, an unresolved V gene covers under half of the shortfall, and the cause of the remainder is unknown. The sample has more than 150,000 clones on record, 50% to 70% of them singletons. In total, the top ten clones hold roughly 14% of the sample. The sample here was CD4+ T cells sorted from blood, taken at week 0. These receptors were collected from a human donor with alopecia areata.

The chain links TRBV2 to TRBJ1-2; a weak D match, TRBD1 (6 bases). Trimming removed 1 base at V and 8 bases at J, with 14 bases between. Germline V gene data show CDR1 as SNHLY and CDR2 as FYNNEI. The length of the CDR3 is 14 residues. The CDR3 reads CASSEGTALLGYTF. CDR3 coding DNA: TGTGCCAGCAGTGAAGGGACAGCTCTATTGGGCTACACCTTC.

The chain has TRBV5-1 and TRBJ1-2, with TRBD1 matching over 10 bases. CDR1 and CDR2 (germline): SGHRS, YFSETQ. The CDR3 spans 13 residues. V was clipped by 4 bases and J by 7 bases; unmatched bases: 4. The CDR3 nucleotides are TGCGCCAGCAGCCGGGACAGGGGCGGTGGCTACACCTTC. This translates into CASSRDRGGGYTF.

This clone was counted a few times. The gene calls are TRBV7-9 and TRBJ2-3; D might be TRBD1 or TRBD2, each matching 6 bases. Germline CDR1 and CDR2: SEHNR and FQNEAQ (reference sequence). The CDR3 consists of 13 residues. V was trimmed by 3 bases and J by 4 bases, leaving 8 bases between them. CDR3 nucleotides: TGTGCCAGCAGCTTGGGGGGCCCAGATACGCAGTATTTT. Amino acid sequence: CASSLGGPDTQYF.

This rearrangement joins TRBV15 to TRBJ2-1; D is possibly TRBD1 (6 bases). Germline V lookup: CDR1 LNHNV, CDR2 YYDKDF (reference sequence). V lost 5 bases to trimming and J lost 1 base, with 12 bases between them. The CDR3 consists of 15 residues. The CDR3 sequence is CATSPARGSYNEQFF. In nucleotides, the CDR3 is TGTGCCACCAGCCCTGCCAGGGGATCCTACAATGAGCAGTTCTTC.

This clone has only a few counts. The chain employs TRBV6-1 and TRBJ2-7; D unresolved. The CDR3 is made up of 15 amino acids. The germline V gene has CDR1 MNHNS and CDR2 SASEGT. With 1 base removed from V and 2 bases from J, the gap between germline ends came to 12 bases. CDR3: CASSEGSVPTYEQYF. The CDR3, as DNA: TGTGCCAGCAGTGAAGGGTCAGTACCTACCTACGAGCAGTACTTC.

The V gene is TRBV29-1, the J gene TRBJ2-4; D may be TRBD2 (5 bases). V was cut by 4 bases and J by 1 base, with 8 bases left in between. This CDR3 contains 13 residues. Germline V gives CDR1 SQVTM, CDR2 ANQGSEA. CDR3 loop: CSVAEDAKNIQYF. The DNA for the CDR3 is TGCAGCGTTGCGGAGGATGCCAAAAACATTCAGTACTTC.

The chain uses TRBV29-1 and TRBJ1-1, with unresolved D. V gave up 6 bases and J gave up 2 bases, with 16 bases separating them. Germline lookup yields CDR1 SQVTM and CDR2 ANQGSEA. The CDR3 totals 14 residues. The CDR3 DNA reads TGCAGCGTGCACCCAAGGCAGGCAAACACTGAAGCTTTCTTT. Translating gives CSVHPRQANTEAFF.

This clone appeared a single time. The J gene is TRBJ2-5, the V gene TRBV7-2; D gene ambiguous. The germline V gene encodes CDR1 SGHTA and CDR2 FQGNSA. V was clipped by 1 base and J by 4 bases, with 13 bases between them. The CDR3 is 15 residues long. The CDR3 loop reads CASSLVGGPPETQYF. The CDR3 DNA reads as TGTGCCAGCAGCTTAGTTGGTGGGCCACCAGAGACCCAGTACTTC.

V usage is TRBV15 and J usage is TRBJ2-7, with 8 nucleotides matching TRBD1. V dropped 3 bases and J dropped 6; count of bases not matched to a gene: 13. Germline CDR1 LNHNV, CDR2 YYDKDF (reference sequence). The CDR3 sequence is 16 residues long. The CDR3 nucleotides read TGTGCCACCAGCAGCGAAGACAGGGGCCGACTCATCGAGCAGTACTTC. This gives the protein CATSSEDRGRLIEQYF.

The rearrangement links TRBV29-1 to TRBJ1-2; perhaps TRBD1 as D (5 bases). The ends were cut back, 6 bases at V and 3 bases at J, with 11 bases in the middle. Germline values: CDR1 SQVTM, CDR2 ANQGSEA. This CDR3 has 12 amino acids. The CDR3 DNA is TGCAGCGTGGCGGGGGGTGACTATGGCTACACCTTC. Its protein is CSVAGGDYGYTF.

The rearrangement uses TRBV29-1 and TRBJ1-1, with D hard to call. Germline V CDR1 and CDR2: SQVTM, ANQGSEA. V was clipped by 5 bases and J by 2 bases, with 6 bases between them. The CDR3 covers 11 residues. The CDR3 here is CSVKPNTEAFF. CDR3 coding DNA: TGCAGCGTTAAACCAAACACTGAAGCTTTCTTT.

This clone was picked up a small number of times. The chain is built from TRBV5-6 and TRBJ1-4; 7 bases agree with TRBD1. Trimming took 3 bases from V and 8 from J; bases not matched to a gene: 13. Germline values: CDR1 SGHDT, CDR2 YYEEEE. The CDR3 is 16 amino acids. CDR3 in DNA: TGTGCCAGCAGCTCTAGCCTCCGAGACAGGGACGAAAAACTGTTTTTT. It encodes CASSSSLRDRDEKLFF.

The chain is built from TRBV7-2 and TRBJ2-5, with D uncertain. V was clipped by 5 bases and J by 5 bases, with 12 bases between them. This CDR3 is built from 13 residues. Germline CDR1 is SGHTA and CDR2 is FQGNSA. The CDR3 region is CASSPNLRETQYF. DNA for the CDR3: TGTGCCAGCAGCCCAAATTTACGGGAGACCCAGTACTTC.

The chain has TRBV7-6 and TRBJ1-6, with a possible D match to TRBD1 (6 bases). The CDR3 is made up of 13 amino acids. Germline CDR1 is SGHVS and CDR2 is FNYEAQ. V shed 3 bases and J shed 7 bases, with 7 bases lying between them. The CDR3 loop is CASSLDRNSPLHF. CDR3 coding DNA: TGTGCCAGCAGCTTGGACAGAAATTCACCCCTCCACTTT.

The chain recombines TRBV5-1 with TRBJ1-1; TRBD1 matches 8 bases. The CDR3 consists of 16 residues. CDR1 is SGHRS, CDR2 YFSETQ, per germline. V shed 4 bases, J shed 4 bases, and the junction held 12 bases outside the gene matches. The CDR3 here is CASSRRTGRGTTEAFF. The CDR3 coding sequence is TGCGCCAGCAGCCGGCGGACAGGGCGTGGGACCACTGAAGCTTTCTTT.

The chain joins TRBV29-1 to TRBJ1-1; TRBD1 is a possible D gene (5 bases). The CDR3 has 11 amino acids. The V end was cut by 7 bases, the J end by 11 bases, with 17 bases between. Germline-derived CDR1 and CDR2 are SQVTM and ANQGSEA. The CDR3 protein is CSANMGRVAFF. For the CDR3, the DNA is TGCAGCGCCAACATGGGCAGGGTTGCTTTCTTT. The whole variable domain, remainder taken from reference TRBV29-1 and TRBJ1-1, is SAVISQKPSRDICQRGTSLTIQCQVDSQVTMMFWYRQQPGQSLTLIATANQGSEATYESGFVIDKFPISRPNLTFSTLTVSNMSPEDSSIYLCSANMGRVAFFGQGTRLTVV.

The V call is TRBV5-6, the J call TRBJ2-7; possible D gene TRBD1, 5 bases. Germline V gene lookup returns CDR1 SGHDT and CDR2 YYEEEE. Trimming took off 0 bases at V and 3 bases at J, with 7 bases between the two ends. CDR3 length equals 13 residues. The CDR3 nucleotides read TGTGCCAGCAGCTTGGGCAGGGTCTACGAGCAGTACTTC. Translating it yields CASSLGRVYEQYF.

The chain joins TRBV5-1 to TRBJ2-2; 11 bases match TRBD1. V shed 4 bases, J shed 3 bases, and the junction held 5 bases outside the gene matches. Germline values: CDR1 SGHRS, CDR2 YFSETQ. The CDR3 has 16 residues. CDR3: CASSPDRGPDTGELFF. CDR3 bases: TGCGCCAGCAGCCCGGACAGGGGGCCCGACACCGGGGAGCTGTTTTTT.

The chain links TRBV9 to TRBJ1-5, with 7 bases aligning to TRBD1. The CDR3 has 14 residues. Germline V gene data show CDR1 as SGDLS and CDR2 as YYNGEE. The V and J ends lost 4 bases and 4 bases, in that order; junction bases with no gene match: 5. CDR3 bases: TGTGCCAGCAGCCCCAGGGACAGTAATCAGCCCCAGCATTTT. Encoded protein: CASSPRDSNQPQHF.

This clone was seen a single time. The chain couples TRBV6-5 to TRBJ1-1; D is unresolved. The CDR3 has 13 amino acids. Germline CDR1 and CDR2: MNHEY and SVGAGI. The V and J ends lost 6 bases and 1 base respectively, with 9 bases between them. CDR3 DNA sequence: TGTGCCAGCAGACACAACACGAACACTGAAGCTTTCTTT. It yields the protein CASRHNTNTEAFF.

J is TRBJ1-1 and V is TRBV27; D unresolved. The CDR3 consists of 13 residues. The V gene's germline CDR1 is MNHEY and CDR2 SMNVEV (reference sequence). The V end lost 4 bases, the J end lost 10 bases, and 16 bases lay between the germline ends. DNA for the CDR3: TGTGCCAGCAGTTCAAGCCGACGGTGGTTAGCTTTCTTT. Its protein is CASSSSRRWLAFF.